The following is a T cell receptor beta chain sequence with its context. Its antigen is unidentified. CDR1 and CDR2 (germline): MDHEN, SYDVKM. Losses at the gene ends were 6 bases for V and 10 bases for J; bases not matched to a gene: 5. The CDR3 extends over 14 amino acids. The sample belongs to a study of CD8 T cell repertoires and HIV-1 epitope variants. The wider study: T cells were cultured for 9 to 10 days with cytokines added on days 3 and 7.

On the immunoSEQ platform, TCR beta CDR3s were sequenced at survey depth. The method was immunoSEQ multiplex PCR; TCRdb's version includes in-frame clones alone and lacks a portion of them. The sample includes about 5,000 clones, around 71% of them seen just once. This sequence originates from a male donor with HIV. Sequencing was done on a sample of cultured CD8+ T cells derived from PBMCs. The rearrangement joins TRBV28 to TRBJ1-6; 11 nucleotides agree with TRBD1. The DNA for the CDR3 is TGTGCCAGCAGGGGACAGGGGGGAGAATCACCCCTCCACTTT. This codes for CASRGQGGESPLHF.